This paragraph covers one T cell receptor (beta chain) sequence. The sample belongs to a study of patients and donors after allogeneic stem cell transplantation. TCRdb re-derived calls from the RT-PCR reads in MiXCR, one entry per CDR3 protein. The sample has over 150,000 distinct CDR3 sequences; about 29% are singletons. The germline CDR1 and CDR2 sequences are DFQATT and SNEGSKA (reference sequence). CDR3 length equals 13 residues. With 5 bases clipped from V and 10 bases from J, the junction kept 8 bases outside the gene matches. This receptor was identified in a human donor who was either an allogeneic HSCT recipient or a stem cell or donor lymphocyte infusion donor (not recorded which). It is not recorded whose cells these are; they may come from a transplant donor. Sequenced input: blood, either unsorted or a sorted T cell fraction (not recorded which). The chain joins TRBV20-1 to TRBJ2-2, with 9 bases lining up with TRBD2. In nucleotides, the CDR3 is TGCAGTGCTTATCTAGCGGGGTTGAAGGAGCTGTTTTTT. Translating gives CSAYLAGLKELFF.